Shown below are 17 T cell receptor beta chains from a single sample sequenced in a study of high-grade serous ovarian cancer treatment subgroups. The tumor samples were collected prior to definitive surgery or chemotherapy. Libraries were prepared by immunoSEQ multiplex PCR; TCRdb keeps only in-frame clonotypes and omits some of them. The sample lists around 27,000 clones; 80% to 90% were seen once. Sequenced: tumor tissue. The origin of the receptors is a human donor with high-grade serous ovarian cancer.

The J gene is TRBJ2-2, the V gene TRBV2; 7 nucleotides line up with TRBD2. Germline V lookup: CDR1 SNHLY, CDR2 FYNNEI. With V trimmed by 8 bases and J by 4 bases, 4 bases remained unmatched. The CDR3 has 13 residues. CDR3 sequence reads: CASGREITGELFF. The DNA for the CDR3 is TGTGCCAGCGGGAGGGAGATCACCGGGGAGCTGTTTTTT.

The gene calls are TRBV7-9 and TRBJ1-1; 8 nucleotides match TRBD1. The CDR3 extends over 13 amino acids. Germline lookup yields CDR1 SEHNR and CDR2 FQNEAQ (reference sequence). V shed 3 bases, J shed 11 bases, and the junction held 8 bases outside the gene matches. The CDR3 DNA follows: TGTGCCAGCAGCTTCCAGGGGGCGCCGGGGGCTTTCTTT. It is translated as CASSFQGAPGAFF.

This chain joins TRBV6-1 and TRBJ2-1; unclear D gene. The CDR3 totals 12 residues. Deletions cut 2 bases from V and 9 bases from J, with 8 bases between. CDR1 MNHNS and CDR2 SASEGT come from the germline V gene. This CDR3 is CASSESSGEQFF. The CDR3 coding sequence is TGTGCCAGCAGTGAAAGTTCTGGTGAGCAGTTCTTC.

This chain joins TRBV28 and TRBJ2-1; 7 bases are shared with TRBD1. The junction had 7 bases not matched to a gene; V was cut back by 5 bases and J by 9 bases. Germline loops: CDR1 MDHEN, CDR2 SYDVKM. The CDR3 is made up of 13 amino acids. CDR3 sequence: CASSPDRVREQFF. The CDR3 region has the DNA TGTGCCAGCAGTCCAGACAGGGTCCGTGAGCAGTTCTTC.

This chain connects TRBV7-9 to TRBJ2-1; 16 nucleotides agree with TRBD2. V shed 5 bases, J shed 7 bases, and the junction held 2 bases outside the gene matches. This CDR3 region has 15 residues. CDR1 and CDR2 (germline): SEHNR, FQNEAQ (reference sequence). The CDR3 loop reads CASSAGLAGGNEQFF. The CDR3 DNA reads TGTGCCAGCAGCGCGGGACTAGCGGGAGGGAATGAGCAGTTCTTC.

V and J are TRBV6-1 and TRBJ1-2; D is unresolved. V dropped 0 bases and J dropped 4 bases, with 12 bases sitting between them. Germline values: CDR1 MNHNS, CDR2 SASEGT. The CDR3 runs to 15 residues. CDR3 bases: TGTGCCAGCAGTGAAGCGGCCGTCTACAGCTATGGCTACACCTTC. Translated, it gives CASSEAAVYSYGYTF.

The J gene is TRBJ1-2, the V gene TRBV11-2; tentative D call: TRBD1 (5 bases). CDR3 length equals 12 residues. CDR1 and CDR2 (germline): SGHAT, FQNNGV. Trimming pared 5 bases from V and 3 bases from J, leaving 7 bases between. CDR3 nucleotide sequence: TGTGCCAGCAGCCAGACAGACTATGGCTACACCTTC. Translating gives CASSQTDYGYTF.

The DNA of the CDR3 is TGTGCCAGCAGCCCCTGGGGGGAGGATTTTACCCAGTACTTC. Its protein product is CASSPWGEDFTQYF. The rearrangement uses TRBV28 and TRBJ2-5, with D perhaps TRBD2 (6 bases). Germline V gene lookup returns CDR1 MDHEN and CDR2 SYDVKM. This CDR3 spans 14 amino acids. Trimming left V 6 bases short and J 8 bases short, with 19 bases between.

The chain has TRBV19 and TRBJ2-7; D unclear. With 4 bases removed from V and 6 bases from J, the gap between germline ends came to 13 bases. The germline CDR1 and CDR2 sequences are LNHDA and SQIVND (reference sequence). The CDR3 is 13 amino acids. This chain's CDR3 is CASSNQHRGEQYF. The CDR3 DNA follows: TGTGCCAGTAGTAACCAACACCGAGGCGAGCAGTACTTC.

The genes are TRBV6-5 and TRBJ2-3; the match to TRBD2 covers 7 bases. CDR3 length: 14 amino acids. Germline V gene lookup returns CDR1 MNHEY and CDR2 SVGAGI. V dropped 4 bases and J dropped 4; count of bases not matched to a gene: 5. CDR3 residues: CASSWGGPSDTQYF. The CDR3 DNA reads TGTGCCAGCAGTTGGGGGGGTCCCTCAGATACGCAGTATTTT.

The chain combines TRBV6-5 with TRBJ1-3; maybe TRBD1 (5 bases). The V and J ends lost 9 bases and 0 bases respectively, with 15 bases between them. The CDR3 covers 15 residues. CDR1 is MNHEY and CDR2 is SVGAGI in the germline V gene. The CDR3 loop is CASRDGTFSGNTIYF. CDR3 bases: TGTGCCAGTCGGGACGGGACTTTCTCTGGAAACACCATATATTTT.

This clone has only a few counts. The chain is built from TRBV2 and TRBJ2-7; D is possibly TRBD1 (5 bases). Trimming removed 3 bases from V and 2 bases from J, with 5 bases in between. This CDR3 spans 12 amino acids. Germline V gene data show CDR1 as SNHLY and CDR2 as FYNNEI. CDR3: CASSEDTYEQYF. Written as DNA, the CDR3 is TGTGCCAGCAGTGAGGACACCTACGAGCAGTACTTC.

The chain is built from TRBV11-2 and TRBJ2-7, with a tentative D call TRBD1 (7 bases). The CDR3 consists of 14 residues. Trimming shortened V by 4 bases and J by 2 bases, and 12 bases separated the two germline ends. Germline V lookup: CDR1 SGHAT, CDR2 FQNNGV. CDR3 coding DNA: TGTGCCAGCAGCTGGGGGGACAGAGCCTACGAGCAGTACTTC. Its translation is CASSWGDRAYEQYF.

This chain joins TRBV30 and TRBJ1-6, with 10 nucleotides matching TRBD1. With 8 bases clipped from V and 8 bases from J, the junction kept 3 bases outside the gene matches. This CDR3 has 12 residues. CDR1 is GTSNPN and CDR2 is SVGIG in the germline V gene (reference sequence). Here the CDR3 reads CARGTGDSPLHF. For the CDR3, the DNA is TGTGCCCGCGGGACAGGGGATTCACCCCTCCACTTT.

This chain links TRBV6-1 with TRBJ2-5; 8 bases are a match to TRBD2. V was pared by 1 base and J by 6 bases, with 4 bases of the junction left unmatched. There are 14 residues in the CDR3. Germline loops: CDR1 MNHNS, CDR2 SASEGT. The DNA of the CDR3 is TGTGCCAGCAGTGAAGGACTAGCGTGGAAGACCCAGTACTTC. This translates into CASSEGLAWKTQYF.

The chain couples TRBV5-6 to TRBJ2-4, with 7 bases that match TRBD1. The CDR3 runs 15 residues. The trim removed 2 bases at V and 1 base at J, leaving 3 bases unmatched. Germline V CDR1 and CDR2: SGHDT, YYEEEE. CDR3 in amino acids: CASSFIQGAKNIQYF. CDR3 coding DNA: TGTGCCAGCAGCTTTATACAGGGGGCCAAAAACATTCAGTACTTC.

This clone occurred once. The gene calls are TRBV2 and TRBJ1-1, with D perhaps matching TRBD1 (6 bases). The V gene lost 4 bases and the J gene lost 10 bases, with 22 bases spanning the gap. CDR1 is SNHLY, CDR2 FYNNEI, per germline. The CDR3 extends over 15 amino acids. The CDR3 sequence is CASSGAGGTSLRAFF. The CDR3 bases are TGTGCCAGCAGTGGAGCTGGTGGGACAAGTCTCCGAGCTTTCTTT.